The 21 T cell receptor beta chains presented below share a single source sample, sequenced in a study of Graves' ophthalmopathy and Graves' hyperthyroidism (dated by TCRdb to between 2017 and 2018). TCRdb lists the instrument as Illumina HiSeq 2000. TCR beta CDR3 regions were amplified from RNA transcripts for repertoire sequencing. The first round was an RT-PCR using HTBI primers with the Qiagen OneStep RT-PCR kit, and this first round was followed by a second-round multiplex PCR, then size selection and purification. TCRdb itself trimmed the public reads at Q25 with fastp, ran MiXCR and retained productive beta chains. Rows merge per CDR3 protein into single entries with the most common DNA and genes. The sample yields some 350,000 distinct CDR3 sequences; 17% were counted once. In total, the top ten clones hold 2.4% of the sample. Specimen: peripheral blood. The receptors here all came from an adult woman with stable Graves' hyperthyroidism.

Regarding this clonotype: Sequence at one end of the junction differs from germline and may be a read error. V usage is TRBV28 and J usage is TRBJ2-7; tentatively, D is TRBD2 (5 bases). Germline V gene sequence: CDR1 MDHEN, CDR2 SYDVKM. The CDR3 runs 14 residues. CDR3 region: CACSSDWPTIEQYF. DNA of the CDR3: TGTGCCTGCAGTTCGGACTGGCCCACCATCGAGCAGTACTTC.

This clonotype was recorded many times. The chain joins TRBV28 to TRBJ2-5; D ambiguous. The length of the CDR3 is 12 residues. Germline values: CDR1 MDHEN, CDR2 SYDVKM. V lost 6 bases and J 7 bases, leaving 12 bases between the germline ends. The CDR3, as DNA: TGTGCCAGCAGCCTTAGGTCGGGGACCCAGTACTTC. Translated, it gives CASSLRSGTQYF.

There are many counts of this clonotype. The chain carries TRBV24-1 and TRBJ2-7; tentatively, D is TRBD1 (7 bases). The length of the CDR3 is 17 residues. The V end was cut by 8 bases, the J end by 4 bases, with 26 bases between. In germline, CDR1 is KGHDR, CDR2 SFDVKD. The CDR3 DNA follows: TGTGCCACCATCCAGACAGGGAAGGGAGGACATGATTACGAGCAGTACTTC. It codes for CATIQTGKGGHDYEQYF.

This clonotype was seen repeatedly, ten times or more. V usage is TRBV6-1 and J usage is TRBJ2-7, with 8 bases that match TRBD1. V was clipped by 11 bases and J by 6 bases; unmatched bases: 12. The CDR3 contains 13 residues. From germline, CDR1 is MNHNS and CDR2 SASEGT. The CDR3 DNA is TGTGCCGCTCACCAGGACAGGGTAACCGAGCAGTACTTC. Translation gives CAAHQDRVTEQYF.

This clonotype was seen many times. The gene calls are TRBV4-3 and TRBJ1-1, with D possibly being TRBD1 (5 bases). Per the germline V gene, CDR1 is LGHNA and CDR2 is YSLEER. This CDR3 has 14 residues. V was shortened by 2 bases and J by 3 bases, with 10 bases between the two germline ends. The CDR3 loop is CASSQSGTYTEAFF. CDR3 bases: TGCGCCAGCAGCCAATCAGGGACTTACACTGAAGCTTTCTTT.

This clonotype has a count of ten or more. CDR3 in DNA: TGCGCCAGCAGGCCCCCGATAGCGGGACACAACGAGCAGTACTTC. Translation gives CASRPPIAGHNEQYF. V and J are TRBV5-1 and TRBJ2-7; TRBD2 agrees at 8 bases. V shed 5 bases and J 5 bases; nucleotides not matched to a gene: 12. Germline V gives CDR1 SGHRS, CDR2 YFSETQ. This CDR3 is built from 15 residues.

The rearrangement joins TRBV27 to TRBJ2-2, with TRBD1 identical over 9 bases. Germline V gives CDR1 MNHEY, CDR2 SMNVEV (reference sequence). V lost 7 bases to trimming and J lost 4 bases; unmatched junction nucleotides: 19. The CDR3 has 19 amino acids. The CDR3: CASKQGAGTPVFSTGELFF. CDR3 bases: TGTGCCAGCAAACAGGGGGCGGGTACCCCGGTATTTTCCACCGGGGAGCTGTTTTTT.

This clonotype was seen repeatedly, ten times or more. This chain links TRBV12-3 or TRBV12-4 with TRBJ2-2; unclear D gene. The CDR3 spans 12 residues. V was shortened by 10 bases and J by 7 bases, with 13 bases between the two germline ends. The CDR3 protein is CATGPVGGELFF. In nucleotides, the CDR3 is TGTGCCACCGGTCCGGTGGGCGGGGAGCTGTTTTTT.

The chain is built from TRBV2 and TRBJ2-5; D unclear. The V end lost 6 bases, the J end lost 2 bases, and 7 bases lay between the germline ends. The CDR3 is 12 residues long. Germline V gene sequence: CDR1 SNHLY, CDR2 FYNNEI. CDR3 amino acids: CASRIQQETQYF. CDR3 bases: TGTGCCAGCAGGATTCAACAAGAGACCCAGTACTTC.

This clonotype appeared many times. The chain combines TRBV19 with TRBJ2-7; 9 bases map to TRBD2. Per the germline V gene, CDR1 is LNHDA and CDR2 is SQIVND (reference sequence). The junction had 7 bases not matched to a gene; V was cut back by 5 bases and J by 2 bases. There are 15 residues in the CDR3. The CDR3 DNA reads TGTGCCAGTAGTCCGGCGGGCGGGAGGGCCTACGAGCAGTACTTC. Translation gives CASSPAGGRAYEQYF.

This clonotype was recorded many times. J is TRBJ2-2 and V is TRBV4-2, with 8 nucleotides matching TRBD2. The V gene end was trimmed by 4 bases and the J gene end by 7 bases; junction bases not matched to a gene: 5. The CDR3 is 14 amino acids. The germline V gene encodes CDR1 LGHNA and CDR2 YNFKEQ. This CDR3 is CASSPQRGGGELFF. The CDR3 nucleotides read TGTGCCAGCAGCCCTCAACGGGGGGGCGGGGAGCTGTTTTTT.

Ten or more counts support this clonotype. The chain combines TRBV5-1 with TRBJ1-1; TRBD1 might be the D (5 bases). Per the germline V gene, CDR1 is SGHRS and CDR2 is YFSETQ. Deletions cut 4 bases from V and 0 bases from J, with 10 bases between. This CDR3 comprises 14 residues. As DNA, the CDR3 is TGCGCCAGCAGCACGGGACCGATGAACACTGAAGCTTTCTTT. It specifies CASSTGPMNTEAFF.

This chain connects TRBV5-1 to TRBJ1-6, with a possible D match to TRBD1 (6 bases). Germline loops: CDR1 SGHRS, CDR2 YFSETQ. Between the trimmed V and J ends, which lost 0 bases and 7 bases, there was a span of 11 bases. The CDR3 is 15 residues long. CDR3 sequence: CASSLAVQGNSPLHF. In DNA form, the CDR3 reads TGCGCCAGCAGCTTGGCCGTACAGGGAAATTCACCCCTCCACTTT.

This CDR3 is CAWSPARGYSGANVLTF. The CDR3 DNA sequence: TGTGCCTGGAGCCCTGCCAGGGGATACTCTGGGGCCAACGTCCTGACTTTC. The chain joins TRBV30 to TRBJ2-6; possible D gene TRBD1, 6 bases. Germline CDR1 is GTSNPN and CDR2 is SVGIG (reference sequence). V lost 3 bases and J 0 bases, leaving 15 bases between the germline ends. The CDR3 is 17 residues long.

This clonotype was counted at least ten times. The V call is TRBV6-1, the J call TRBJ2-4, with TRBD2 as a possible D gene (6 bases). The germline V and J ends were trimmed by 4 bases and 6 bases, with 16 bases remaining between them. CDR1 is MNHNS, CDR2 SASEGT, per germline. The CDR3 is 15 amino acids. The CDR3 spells CASSGASMGGNIQYF. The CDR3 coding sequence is TGTGCCAGCAGTGGCGCCTCAATGGGGGGAAACATTCAGTACTTC.

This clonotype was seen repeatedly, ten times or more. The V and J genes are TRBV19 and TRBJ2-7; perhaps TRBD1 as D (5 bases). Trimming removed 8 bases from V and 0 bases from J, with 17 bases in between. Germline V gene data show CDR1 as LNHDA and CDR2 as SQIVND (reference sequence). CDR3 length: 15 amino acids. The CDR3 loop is CASQRRTTSSYEQYF. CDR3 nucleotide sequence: TGTGCCAGTCAACGGCGGACAACAAGCTCCTACGAGCAGTACTTC.

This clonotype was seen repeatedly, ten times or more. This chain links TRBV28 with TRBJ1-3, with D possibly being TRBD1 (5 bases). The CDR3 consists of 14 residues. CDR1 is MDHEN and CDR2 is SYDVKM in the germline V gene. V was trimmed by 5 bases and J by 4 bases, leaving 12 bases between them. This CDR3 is CASSPRDGGNTIYF. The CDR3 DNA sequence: TGTGCCAGCAGTCCCCGGGACGGAGGAAACACCATATATTTT.

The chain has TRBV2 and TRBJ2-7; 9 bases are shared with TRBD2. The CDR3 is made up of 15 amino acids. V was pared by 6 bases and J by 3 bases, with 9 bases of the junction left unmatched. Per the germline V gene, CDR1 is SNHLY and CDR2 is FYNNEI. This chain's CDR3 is CASRFSGGTVYEQYF. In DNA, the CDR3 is TGTGCCAGCAGGTTTAGCGGGGGCACTGTCTACGAGCAGTACTTC.

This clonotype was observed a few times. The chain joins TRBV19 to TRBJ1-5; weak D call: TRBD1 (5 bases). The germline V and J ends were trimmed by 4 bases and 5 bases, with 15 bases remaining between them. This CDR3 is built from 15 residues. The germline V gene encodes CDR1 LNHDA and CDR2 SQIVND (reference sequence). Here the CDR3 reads CASSTGQHLHQPQHF. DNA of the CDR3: TGTGCCAGTAGTACAGGGCAACACTTACATCAGCCCCAGCATTTT.

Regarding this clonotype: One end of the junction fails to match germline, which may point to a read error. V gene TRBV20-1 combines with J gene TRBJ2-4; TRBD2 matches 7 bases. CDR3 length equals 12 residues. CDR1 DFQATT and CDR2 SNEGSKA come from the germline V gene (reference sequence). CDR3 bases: TGCAGTGCCAACCCGGGGGGAAACATTAAGTACTTC. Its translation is CSANPGGNIKYF.

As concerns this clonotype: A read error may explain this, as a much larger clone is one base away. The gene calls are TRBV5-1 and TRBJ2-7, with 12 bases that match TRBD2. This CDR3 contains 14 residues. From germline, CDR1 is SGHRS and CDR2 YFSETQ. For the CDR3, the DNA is TGCGCCGGCAGCCGACTAGCGGGAGATAGCGAGCAGTACTTC. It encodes CAGSRLAGDSEQYF.